This entry lists 14 T cell receptor beta chains sequenced from one sample in a study of regulatory T cells in long-lasting Graves disease. Building the TCR beta libraries relied on iRepertoire HTBI primers, and CDR3 regions underwent Arm-PCR. In TCRdb, the multiplex PCR reads were re-called with MiXCR into one record per CDR3 protein. The sample yields fewer than 500,000 distinct CDR3 sequences, about 17% seen once. This sample's time point: newly diagnosed GD, antithyroid drugs for less than 3 months. RNA isolated from PBMCs was used to make the TCR library. These data were likewise used in another study, on T cells in Graves' hyperthyroidism and ophthalmopathy.

The material was peripheral blood mononuclear cells (PBMCs), obtained at new diagnosis, from a patient treated with antithyroid drugs. The receptor set was obtained from a man aged 35 to 55 with Graves disease.

This clonotype was seen only once. The chain has TRBV5-1 and TRBJ1-1; D is unresolved. The CDR3 length is 13 residues. The germline V and J ends were trimmed by 4 bases and 4 bases, with 11 bases remaining between them. Per the germline V gene, CDR1 is SGHRS and CDR2 is YFSETQ. The CDR3 region has the DNA TGCGCCAGCAGCATATCAGGTGCCACTGAAGCTTTCTTT. It encodes CASSISGATEAFF.

This clonotype came up a few times. This chain joins TRBV4-1 and TRBJ2-2, with a tentative D call TRBD2 (6 bases). Germline V gives CDR1 MGHRA, CDR2 YSYEKL. There are 14 residues in the CDR3. The V gene lost 0 bases and the J gene lost 5 bases, with 7 bases spanning the gap. This CDR3 is CASSQDGGTGELFF. CDR3 sequence (DNA): TGCGCCAGCAGCCAAGATGGGGGGACCGGGGAGCTGTTTTTT.

In this sample, this clonotype turned up many times. The rearrangement joins TRBV7-8 to TRBJ1-5; TRBD1 matches at 11 bases. From germline, CDR1 is SGHVS and CDR2 FQNEAQ. V trimming: 5 bases; J trimming: 2 bases; junction bases outside the gene matches: 8. This CDR3 has 17 residues. The CDR3 loop reads CASSAGTGGSGNQPQHF. The DNA of the CDR3 is TGTGCCAGCAGCGCAGGGACAGGGGGATCGGGCAATCAGCCCCAGCATTTT.

This clonotype was counted many times. The chain links TRBV30 to TRBJ1-6; the D is unclear. V was pared by 1 base and J by 0 bases, with 10 bases between. The CDR3 consists of 16 residues. From germline, CDR1 is GTSNPN and CDR2 SVGIG (reference sequence). CDR3 sequence reads: CAWSGGEISYNSPLHF. As DNA, the CDR3 is TGTGCCTGGAGTGGTGGGGAGATCTCCTATAATTCACCCCTCCACTTT.

In its sample, this clonotype was seen many times. CDR3 in DNA: TGTGCCATCAGTGGGGTGGTATCCTACGAGCAGTACTTC. It yields the protein CAISGVVSYEQYF. The rearrangement uses TRBV10-3 and TRBJ2-7; no clear D gene. The CDR3 extends over 13 amino acids. The germline gives CDR1 ENHRY, CDR2 SYGVKD. V dropped 4 bases and J dropped 1 base, with 8 bases sitting between them.

This clonotype occurred many times. V and J are TRBV10-3 and TRBJ1-2, with TRBD1 identical over 7 bases. This CDR3 is built from 14 residues. The germline gives CDR1 ENHRY, CDR2 SYGVKD. The trim removed 4 bases at V and 2 bases at J, leaving 4 bases unmatched. CDR3 region: CAISGQGDNYGYTF. CDR3 coding DNA: TGTGCCATCAGTGGACAGGGCGACAACTATGGCTACACCTTC.

This clonotype was picked up many times. The chain recombines TRBV3-1 with TRBJ2-2; D is perhaps TRBD2 (6 bases). There are 17 residues in the CDR3. Germline-derived CDR1 and CDR2 are LGHDT and YNNKEL (reference sequence). Trimming took 4 bases from V and 6 from J, leaving 21 bases between them. The CDR3 nucleotides are TGTGCCAGCAGCCGGATTCTAGGCGGGGAGACTTCCGGGGAGCTGTTTTTT. This translates into CASSRILGGETSGELFF.

This clonotype was counted many times. The genes are TRBV2 and TRBJ2-3, with 8 nucleotides matching TRBD2. Germline loops: CDR1 SNHLY, CDR2 FYNNEI. The CDR3 loop spans 16 amino acids. The V and J ends lost 7 bases and 1 base, in that order; junction bases with no gene match: 10. This CDR3 reads CASKARLAGRTDTQYF. DNA of the CDR3: TGTGCCAGCAAAGCCCGGCTAGCGGGCCGCACAGATACGCAGTATTTT.

This clonotype was observed many times. This chain joins TRBV20-1 and TRBJ2-5, with TRBD2 matching 11 bases. CDR1 is DFQATT, CDR2 SNEGSKA, per germline (reference sequence). This CDR3 region has 16 residues. J was trimmed by 5 bases and V by 2 bases; bases with no gene match: 10. DNA for the CDR3: TGCAGTGCTAGATCGGTAGCGGGAGGGCCACGGGAGACCCAGTACTTC. This gives the protein CSARSVAGGPRETQYF.

The chain recombines TRBV20-1 with TRBJ2-3, with 8 positions matching TRBD2. Per the germline V gene, CDR1 is DFQATT and CDR2 is SNEGSKA (reference sequence). V lost 6 bases to trimming and J lost 1 base; unmatched junction nucleotides: 6. This CDR3 spans 14 amino acids. The CDR3 loop is CSAGDGGGTDTQYF. CDR3 nucleotide sequence: TGCAGTGCCGGAGACGGGGGGGGCACAGATACGCAGTATTTT.

This clonotype has at least ten counts. The chain recombines TRBV3-1 with TRBJ2-4; D remains unclear. The length of the CDR3 is 14 residues. Germline CDR1 is LGHDT and CDR2 is YNNKEL (reference sequence). The ends were cut back, 1 base at V and 7 bases at J, with 11 bases in the middle. The CDR3 loop reads CASSQGTTHNIQYF. The DNA for the CDR3 is TGTGCCAGCAGCCAAGGAACTACCCATAACATTCAGTACTTC.

This clonotype came up many times. The J gene is TRBJ2-5, the V gene TRBV28; 7 bases match TRBD1. CDR1 and CDR2 (germline): MDHEN, SYDVKM. With V trimmed by 6 bases and J by 3 bases, 7 bases remained unmatched. The CDR3 covers 14 residues. The CDR3 DNA sequence: TGTGCCAGCAGCTACCCCGGGACAGAAGAGACCCAGTACTTC. Translating gives CASSYPGTEETQYF.

This clonotype was counted many times. This chain connects TRBV12-3 or TRBV12-4 to TRBJ2-1; 10 bases fit TRBD2. Trimming at V came to 1 base and at J to 4 bases, leaving 7 bases not matched to a gene. The CDR3 runs to 17 residues. The DNA for the CDR3 is TGTGCCAGCAGTTTAGAACTAGCGGGACGCTCTTACAATGAGCAGTTCTTC. Encoded protein: CASSLELAGRSYNEQFF.

This chain uses TRBV19 with TRBJ2-6; 7 bases are shared with TRBD1. With 3 bases clipped from V and 2 bases from J, the junction kept 13 bases outside the gene matches. The CDR3 is 19 amino acids. In germline, CDR1 is LNHDA, CDR2 SQIVND (reference sequence). CDR3 in DNA: TGTGCCAGTAGTATTGTGTCCAAGGGGGCCTTCGCTGGGGCCAACGTCCTGACTTTC. Its protein product is CASSIVSKGAFAGANVLTF.